A single sample gave rise to the 27 T cell receptor beta chains below, sequenced in a study of shared clonotypes between healthy human individuals. Assay: immunoSEQ multiplex PCR; the TCRdb copy retains only in-frame clones and omits some. The sample includes some 1,100,000 clones, around 78% of them seen just once. The source material was memory CD4+ T cells from PBMCs. Subset specified: CD45RA-negative fraction. These receptors were obtained from a young man in good health. Some clones in this sample may be carry-over from other donors' samples.

The rearrangement links TRBV9 to TRBJ1-1, with 11 bases aligning to TRBD1. The CDR3 covers 14 residues. CDR1 is SGDLS and CDR2 is YYNGEE in the germline V gene. Germline trimming cut 4 bases from V and 4 bases from J; bases unmatched to any gene: 3. The DNA of the CDR3 is TGTGCCAGCAGCCCCGGACAGGGGGCCACTGAAGCTTTCTTT. Protein product: CASSPGQGATEAFF.

Of note for this clone: Other DNA sequences from this sample encode an identical CDR3 as well. The rearrangement uses TRBV6-1 and TRBJ2-7; 9 bases are a match to TRBD1. J was trimmed by 3 bases and V by 0 bases; bases with no gene match: 3. Germline assignment: CDR1 MNHNS and CDR2 SASEGT. The CDR3 covers 15 residues. CDR3 sequence reads: CASSEARDRVYEQYF. CDR3 nucleotide sequence: TGTGCCAGCAGTGAAGCCAGGGACAGGGTCTACGAGCAGTACTTC.

The V and J genes are TRBV6-6 and TRBJ1-1; a possible D gene is TRBD1 (5 bases). Trimming shortened V by 6 bases and J by 1 base, and 9 bases separated the two germline ends. This CDR3 is built from 13 residues. The germline V gene encodes CDR1 MNHNY and CDR2 SVGAGI (reference sequence). CDR3 protein: CASRWGPNTEAFF. In nucleotides, the CDR3 is TGTGCCAGCAGGTGGGGCCCGAACACTGAAGCTTTCTTT.

V is TRBV19 and J is TRBJ2-1, with 13 bases that match TRBD2. From germline, CDR1 is LNHDA and CDR2 SQIVND (reference sequence). The CDR3 is 14 amino acids. V shed 4 bases and J 8 bases; nucleotides not matched to a gene: 2. The CDR3 protein is CASSRTSGSHEQFF. CDR3 nucleotide sequence: TGTGCCAGTAGTAGGACTAGCGGGAGTCATGAGCAGTTCTTC. The entire variable domain, with the rest obtained from reference TRBV19 and TRBJ2-1, is as follows: DGGITQSPKYLFRKEGQNVTLSCEQNLNHDAMYWYRQDPGQGLRLIYYSQIVNDFQKGDIAEGYSVSREKKESFPLTVTSAQKNPTAFYLCASSRTSGSHEQFFGPGTRLTVL.

The chain is built from TRBV28 and TRBJ1-1, with TRBD1 matching over 9 bases. Trimming took 4 bases from V and 6 from J; bases not matched to a gene: 9. This CDR3 contains 15 residues. The germline V gene has CDR1 MDHEN and CDR2 SYDVKM. The CDR3 spells CASSSPTGGPPEAFF. CDR3 nucleotide sequence: TGTGCCAGCAGTTCCCCGACAGGGGGACCACCTGAAGCTTTCTTT.

Notes on this clone: This sequence may be a read error, since a much larger clone differs from it by one base. Other nucleotide sequences from this sample produce the same CDR3. The V and J genes are TRBV5-6 and TRBJ2-7, with 8 bases aligning to TRBD1. In germline, CDR1 is SGHDT, CDR2 YYEEEE. The trim removed 4 bases at V and 5 bases at J, leaving 2 bases unmatched. The CDR3 is made up of 12 amino acids. The CDR3 nucleotides read TGTGCCAGCAGCCTGACAGGGGACGAGCAGTACTTC. Translation: CASSLTGDEQYF.

V is TRBV27 and J is TRBJ2-7; D remains unclear. CDR1 is MNHEY and CDR2 is SMNVEV in the germline V gene (reference sequence). Trimming shortened V by 2 bases and J by 9 bases, and 20 bases separated the two germline ends. The CDR3 contains 15 residues. CDR3 region: CASSLNYGPPTGQYF. CDR3 in DNA: TGTGCCAGCAGTTTAAACTACGGGCCACCTACGGGGCAGTACTTC.

The chain couples TRBV4-1 to TRBJ2-7; 12 positions agree with TRBD2. Germline-derived CDR1 and CDR2 are MGHRA and YSYEKL. J was trimmed by 2 bases and V by 4 bases; bases with no gene match: 12. The CDR3 has 18 residues. The CDR3 coding sequence is TGCGCCAGCAGCCTACTTCTCGGACTAGCGGGAAGTACCTACGAGCAGTACTTC. The encoded protein is CASSLLLGLAGSTYEQYF.

Worth noting for this clone: The same CDR3 arises from other DNA sequences in this sample as well. This chain uses TRBV7-3 with TRBJ2-7; D perhaps matches TRBD1 (6 bases). The germline V gene has CDR1 SGHTA and CDR2 FQGTGA. The CDR3 runs to 14 residues. Trimming removed 9 bases from V and 4 bases from J, with 19 bases in between. In DNA form, the CDR3 reads TGTGCCAGTAGCCCAGCCAGGGGAAGGTACGAGCAGTACTTC. Its translation is CASSPARGRYEQYF.

This clone has just a few counts. V usage is TRBV28 and J usage is TRBJ2-7; D possibly matches TRBD1 or TRBD2 (5 bases each). Germline V gene sequence: CDR1 MDHEN, CDR2 SYDVKM. The CDR3 consists of 13 residues. The V end was cut by 4 bases, the J end by 7 bases, with 14 bases between. The CDR3 DNA sequence: TGTGCCAGCAGTTCGGGACCCGAGGGGGAGCAGTACTTC. Translated: CASSSGPEGEQYF. The whole variable domain, remainder taken from reference TRBV28 and TRBJ2-7, is DVKVTQSSRYLVKRTGEKVFLECVQDMDHENMFWYRQDPGLGLRLIYFSYDVKMKEKGDIPEGYSVSREKKERFSLILESASTNQTSMYLCASSSGPEGEQYFGPGTRLTVT.

The chain combines TRBV7-2 with TRBJ2-1; 7 nucleotides line up with TRBD1. The ends lost 5 bases at V and 8 bases at J; junction bases unmatched: 6. The CDR3 totals 13 residues. Germline V gives CDR1 SGHTA, CDR2 FQGNSA. CDR3 DNA sequence: TGTGCCAGCAGCCGAGGGGGCCAGGATGAGCAGTTCTTC. This encodes CASSRGGQDEQFF.

This rearrangement joins TRBV5-1 to TRBJ2-5, with D tentatively TRBD1 (5 bases). Per germline, CDR1 SGHRS and CDR2 YFSETQ. The V and J ends lost 1 base and 4 bases respectively, with 14 bases between them. CDR3 length: 15 amino acids. CDR3 DNA sequence: TGCGCCAGCAGCTTGTCGGTTGCAGGGCGAGAGACCCAGTACTTC. Protein product: CASSLSVAGRETQYF.

The chain carries TRBV5-1 and TRBJ1-2; D unresolved. Trimming removed 4 bases at V and 5 bases at J, with 18 bases between. This CDR3 is built from 15 residues. Per the germline V gene, CDR1 is SGHRS and CDR2 is YFSETQ. CDR3 residues: CASSNLGRPRYGYTF. CDR3 DNA sequence: TGCGCCAGCAGCAATCTGGGCAGGCCACGATATGGCTACACCTTC.

This chain uses TRBV18 with TRBJ1-1; perhaps TRBD1 as D (5 bases). Germline V gene data show CDR1 as KGHSH and CDR2 as LQKENI. The ends were cut back, 2 bases at V and 6 bases at J, with 13 bases in the middle. The CDR3 has 14 residues. In nucleotides, the CDR3 is TGTGCCAGCTCACCAATTTCCGGGACCGCTGAAGCTTTCTTT. It yields the protein CASSPISGTAEAFF.

This chain links TRBV25-1 with TRBJ2-7; TRBD1 agrees at 8 bases. CDR3 length: 17 residues. V trimming: 5 bases; J trimming: 0 bases; junction bases outside the gene matches: 12. Germline V CDR1 and CDR2: MGHDK, SYGVNS. CDR3 region: CASSFMPGQGGSYEQYF. In DNA form, the CDR3 reads TGTGCCAGCAGTTTCATGCCCGGACAGGGTGGCTCCTACGAGCAGTACTTC.

The rearrangement uses TRBV29-1 and TRBJ2-1, with 15 nucleotides matching TRBD2. The CDR3 runs 16 residues. CDR1 and CDR2 from the germline V gene are SQVTM and ANQGSEA. V shed 4 bases, J shed 3 bases, and the junction held 4 bases outside the gene matches. The CDR3 nucleotides are TGCAGCGTTGGAGGACTAGCGGGAGGGCGCTACAATGAGCAGTTCTTC. It yields the protein CSVGGLAGGRYNEQFF.

This chain connects TRBV7-2 to TRBJ2-2; no definite D call. Per the germline V gene, CDR1 is SGHTA and CDR2 is FQGNSA. V gave up 6 bases and J gave up 3 bases, with 14 bases separating them. The CDR3 has 15 amino acids. The CDR3 reads CASRLRRQDTGELFF. In DNA form, the CDR3 reads TGTGCCAGCAGGTTACGGCGGCAGGACACCGGGGAGCTGTTTTTT.

The chain links TRBV9 to TRBJ2-7; D is undetermined. The CDR3 covers 13 residues. Germline V lookup: CDR1 SGDLS, CDR2 YYNGEE. The V and J ends lost 0 bases and 6 bases respectively, with 10 bases between them. CDR3 amino acids: CASSVASGFEQYF. The DNA for the CDR3 is TGTGCCAGCAGCGTAGCTTCGGGCTTCGAGCAGTACTTC.

V and J are TRBV6-5 and TRBJ2-1, with 8 bases aligning to TRBD2. The V gene's germline CDR1 is MNHEY and CDR2 SVGAGI. The CDR3 has 14 amino acids. J was trimmed by 8 bases and V by 4 bases; bases with no gene match: 7. Here the CDR3 reads CASSLRAGAHEQFF. For the CDR3, the DNA is TGTGCCAGCAGTTTACGAGCGGGAGCTCATGAGCAGTTCTTC.

A single count supports this clone. The gene calls are TRBV29-1 and TRBJ1-2, with D possibly TRBD1 on 6 matching bases. This CDR3 is 12 amino acids long. CDR1 and CDR2 (germline): SQVTM, ANQGSEA. The V gene lost 6 bases and the J gene lost 4 bases, with 12 bases spanning the gap. CDR3: CSVGTPTYGYTF. CDR3 nucleotides: TGCAGCGTCGGGACACCTACCTATGGCTACACCTTC.

V is TRBV6-1 and J is TRBJ1-4; the D gene is possibly TRBD1 (5 bases). V shed 1 base and J shed 7 bases, with 16 bases lying between them. There are 16 residues in the CDR3. Germline values: CDR1 MNHNS, CDR2 SASEGT. The CDR3, as DNA: TGTGCCAGCAGTGAAGGTTGGGGGGAAGGAAGTGAAAAACTGTTTTTT. This gives the protein CASSEGWGEGSEKLFF.

The chain combines TRBV29-1 with TRBJ2-5; 9 bases fit TRBD2. The CDR3 covers 15 residues. Germline-derived CDR1 and CDR2 are SQVTM and ANQGSEA. V was pared by 6 bases and J by 5 bases, with 13 bases of the junction left unmatched. The CDR3 loop is CSVPTIAGVGETQYF. CDR3 bases: TGCAGCGTCCCCACCATAGCGGGAGTGGGTGAGACCCAGTACTTC.

For the CDR3, the DNA is TGCGCCAGCAGCCAAGATCATGGGACCCCAGGGGAGACCCAGTACTTC. Translated, it gives CASSQDHGTPGETQYF. The chain recombines TRBV4-1 with TRBJ2-5; tentatively, D is TRBD1 or TRBD2 (5 bases each). Germline assignment: CDR1 MGHRA and CDR2 YSYEKL. The V end lost 0 bases, the J end lost 5 bases, and 16 bases lay between the germline ends. CDR3 length: 16 amino acids.

The chain's CDR3 is CASSSVLAGVTGELFF. The CDR3 bases are TGCGCCAGCAGCTCCGTACTAGCGGGGGTAACCGGGGAGCTGTTTTTT. The J gene is TRBJ2-2, the V gene TRBV5-1, with 11 bases that match TRBD2. The CDR3 has 16 amino acids. Per germline, CDR1 SGHRS and CDR2 YFSETQ. With V trimmed by 3 bases and J by 5 bases, 6 bases remained unmatched.

V is TRBV2 and J is TRBJ2-5; D gene unclear. The CDR3 is 15 residues long. V was trimmed by 2 bases and J by 1 base, leaving 11 bases between them. Germline assignment: CDR1 SNHLY and CDR2 FYNNEI. The CDR3 DNA reads as TGTGCCAGCAGTGAAATGGGCAGCTTCCAAGAGACCCAGTACTTC. It specifies CASSEMGSFQETQYF.

The chain combines TRBV5-1 with TRBJ2-7, with 7 bases matching TRBD2. The CDR3 runs 15 residues. V was pared by 0 bases and J by 3 bases, with 6 bases of the junction left unmatched. Germline assignment: CDR1 SGHRS and CDR2 YFSETQ. The CDR3, as DNA: TGCGCCAGCAGCTTGGCGGGCAGGGAGGGCTACGAGCAGTACTTC. Its protein is CASSLAGREGYEQYF. Variable domain in full (rest from reference TRBV5-1 and TRBJ2-7): KAGVTQTPRYLIKTRGQQVTLSCSPISGHRSVSWYQQTPGQGLQFLFEYFSETQRNKGNFPGRFSGRQFSNSRSEMNVSTLELGDSALYLCASSLAGREGYEQYFGPGTRLTVT.

J is TRBJ2-3 and V is TRBV6-5; no firm D call. The ends were cut back, 6 bases at V and 2 bases at J, with 6 bases in the middle. The germline CDR1 and CDR2 sequences are MNHEY and SVGAGI. This CDR3 spans 12 amino acids. CDR3 loop: CASSSDTDTQYF. In DNA, the CDR3 is TGTGCCAGCAGCTCAGACACAGATACGCAGTATTTT.